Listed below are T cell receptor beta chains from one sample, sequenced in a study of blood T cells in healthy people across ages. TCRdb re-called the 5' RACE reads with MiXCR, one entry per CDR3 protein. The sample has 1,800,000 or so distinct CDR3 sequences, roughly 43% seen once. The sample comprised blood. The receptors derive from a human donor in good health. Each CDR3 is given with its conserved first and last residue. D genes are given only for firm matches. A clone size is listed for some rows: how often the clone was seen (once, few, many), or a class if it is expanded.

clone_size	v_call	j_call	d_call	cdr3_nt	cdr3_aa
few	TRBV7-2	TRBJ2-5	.	TGTGCCAGCAGCAAAAACCGGGTGGTAACAGAGACCCAGTACTTC	CASSKNRVVTETQYF
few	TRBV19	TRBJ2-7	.	TGTGCCAGTAGTACCCAGAGAGTTAGGCTCTACGAGCAGTACTTC	CASSTQRVRLYEQYF
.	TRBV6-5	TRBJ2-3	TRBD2	TGTGCCAGCAGAGCGGGACTTTGGGGCACAGATATGCAGTATTTT	CASRAGLWGTDMQYF
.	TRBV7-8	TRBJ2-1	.	TGTGCCAGCAGCTTAGAGAGACTCCCCAACGGGGAGCAGTTCTTC	CASSLERLPNGEQFF
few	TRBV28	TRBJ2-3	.	TGTGCCAGCACCTGGGGTGGGGCAGATACGCAGTATTTT	CASTWGGADTQYF
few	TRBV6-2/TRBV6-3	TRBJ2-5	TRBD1	TGTGCCAGCAGACCCCTAGGGGGCCTCCAAGAGACCCAGTACTTC	CASRPLGGLQETQYF
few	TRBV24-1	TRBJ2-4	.	TGTGCCACCAGTGATTTGGTGGAGGGGACCAAAAACATTCAGTACTTC	CATSDLVEGTKNIQYF
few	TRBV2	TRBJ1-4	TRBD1	TGTGCCAGCAGTGACGACAGGGGCATTGAAAAACTGTTTTTT	CASSDDRGIEKLFF
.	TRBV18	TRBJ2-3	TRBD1	TGTGCCAGCTCACCACTCAGGACAGGGGGACGAGATGCGCAGTATTTT	CASSPLRTGGRDAQYF
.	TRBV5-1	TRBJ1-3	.	TGCGCCAGCAGCCCGACAGGCGCCCGGACCATATATTTT	CASSPTGARTIYF
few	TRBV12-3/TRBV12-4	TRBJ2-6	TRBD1	TGTGCCAGCAGTTCGTCTACTCGGACAGGTGGTTGGCCTGGGGCCAACGTCCTGACTTTC	CASSSSTRTGGWPGANVLTF
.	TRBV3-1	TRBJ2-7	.	TGTGCCAGCAGCCAGGAGGCACCTCATTACGAGCAGTACTTC	CASSQEAPHYEQYF
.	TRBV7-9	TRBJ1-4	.	TGTGCCAGCATCCTAGGCGGGACCCCGGCAAAACTGTTTTTT	CASILGGTPAKLFF
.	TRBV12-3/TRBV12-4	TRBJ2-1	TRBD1	TGTGCCAGCAGTGGACAGGGATTCCATGAGCAGTTCTTC	CASSGQGFHEQFF
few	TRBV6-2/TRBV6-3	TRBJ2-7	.	TGTGCCAGCAGGCGGGGACTTGCCTACGAGCAGTACTTC	CASRRGLAYEQYF
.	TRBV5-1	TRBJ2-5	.	TGCGCCAGCAGCTCGCCGAGGGGGGGGTCCCAAGAGACCCAGTACTTC	CASSSPRGGSQETQYF
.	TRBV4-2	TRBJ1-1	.	TGTGCCAGCAGCCAAGGTTTAGGCTGCACTGAAGCTTTCTTT	CASSQGLGCTEAFF
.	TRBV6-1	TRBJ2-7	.	TGTGCCAGCAGTGGGATCATGCTCGAGCAGTACTTC	CASSGIMLEQYF
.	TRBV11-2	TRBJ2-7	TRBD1	TGTGCCAGCAGCTCGGAGGGACAGGGATTCTACGAGCAGTACTTC	CASSSEGQGFYEQYF
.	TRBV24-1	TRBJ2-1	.	TGTGCCACCAGTGATTTCAGGTTGTCTTACAATGAGCAGTTCTTC	CATSDFRLSYNEQFF
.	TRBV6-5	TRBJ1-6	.	TGTGCCAGCAGTGGACTTATGGGATCACCCCTCCACTTT	CASSGLMGSPLHF
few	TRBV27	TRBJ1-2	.	TGTGCCAGCAGTTGGATAGGGGGTGATTTAAGTAACCATGGCTACACCTTC	CASSWIGGDLSNHGYTF
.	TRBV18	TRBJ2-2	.	TGTGCCAGCTCAGCCCTAACAAGCGCGAACACCGGGGAGCTGTTTTTT	CASSALTSANTGELFF
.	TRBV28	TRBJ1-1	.	TGTGCCAGCAGTTTAAGAAGTATAGGGAACACTGAAGCTTTCTTT	CASSLRSIGNTEAFF
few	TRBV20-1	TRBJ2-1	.	TGCAGGGCTCGGGGGAGCTCCTACAATGAGCAGTTCTTC	CRARGSSYNEQFF
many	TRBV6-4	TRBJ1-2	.	TGTGCCAGCAGTGACTCGAGTCGGGGCTACACCTTC	CASSDSSRGYTF
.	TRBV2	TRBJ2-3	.	TGTGCCAGCCGGGTTTTCTTCACAGATACGCAGTATTTT	CASRVFFTDTQYF
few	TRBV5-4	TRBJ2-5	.	TGTGCCAGCAGCTTGGGAGGGGCGTCACGCGAGACCCAGTACTTC	CASSLGGASRETQYF
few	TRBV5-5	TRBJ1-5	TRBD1	TGTGCCAGCAGCTTGTGGGACAGAGGGAAGCCCCAGCATTTT	CASSLWDRGKPQHF
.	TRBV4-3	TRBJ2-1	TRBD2	TGCGCCAGCAGCCAATATATAGCGGGGGCGAACAATGAGCAGTTCTTC	CASSQYIAGANNEQFF
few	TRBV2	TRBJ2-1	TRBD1	TGTGCCAGCAGGGAACCGGGACAGGGGTACTACAATGAGCAGTTCTTC	CASREPGQGYYNEQFF
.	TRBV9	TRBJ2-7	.	TGTGCCAGCAGCCGCCGGGACCTGAGCTACGAGCAGTACTTC	CASSRRDLSYEQYF
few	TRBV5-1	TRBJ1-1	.	TGCGCCAGCAGCCGAGACACCGGGAACACTGAAGCTTTCTTT	CASSRDTGNTEAFF
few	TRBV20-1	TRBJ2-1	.	TGCAGTGCTCCGGCGGACCAGGTCCGTTACAATGAGCAGTTCTTC	CSAPADQVRYNEQFF
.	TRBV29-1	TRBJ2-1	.	TGCAGCGTTGAGGGTCCGGACGACTCCTACAATGAGCAGTTCTTC	CSVEGPDDSYNEQFF
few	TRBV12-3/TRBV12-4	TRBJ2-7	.	TGTGCCAGCAGGAGATATTCAGGTTCCGAGCAGTACTTC	CASRRYSGSEQYF
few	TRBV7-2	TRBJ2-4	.	TGTGTCAGCAGCTTATTTGGCCGGCAGGAGCAGTACTTC	CVSSLFGRQEQYF
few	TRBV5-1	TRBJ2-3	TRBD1	TGCGCCAGCAGCTTACAACCCGGACAGGGGCGGGCAGATACGCAGTATTTT	CASSLQPGQGRADTQYF
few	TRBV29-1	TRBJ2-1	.	TGCAGCGCTGAGAGGGGTAGCGATGAGCAGTTCTTC	CSAERGSDEQFF
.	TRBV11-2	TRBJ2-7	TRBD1	TGTGCCAGCAGCTTTCAAAGGACAGGGCTGATGAACGAGCAGTACTTC	CASSFQRTGLMNEQYF
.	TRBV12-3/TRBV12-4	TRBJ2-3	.	TGTGCCAGCAGTTTAGCACAGGGAAAAGATACGCAGTATTTT	CASSLAQGKDTQYF
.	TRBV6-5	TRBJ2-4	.	TGTGCCAGCAGTTCCGAGGCTTCGGAGGAGCAGTACTTC	CASSSEASEEQYF
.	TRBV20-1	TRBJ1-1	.	TGCAGTGCTAGTTCAAGGGTCATGAACACTGAAGCTTTCTTT	CSASSRVMNTEAFF
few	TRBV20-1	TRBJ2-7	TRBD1	TGCAGTGCTAGAGTTGGACAGGGCGTCTACGAGCAGTACTTC	CSARVGQGVYEQYF
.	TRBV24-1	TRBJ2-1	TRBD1	TGTGCCACCAGTGATTTTGGGACAGGGATCAATGAGCAGTTCTTC	CATSDFGTGINEQFF
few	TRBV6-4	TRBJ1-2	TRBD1	TGTGCCAGCAGTGGGACAGGGTTGGATGGCTACACCTTC	CASSGTGLDGYTF
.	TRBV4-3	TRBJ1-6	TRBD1	TGCGCCAGCAGCCCTGACAGGGAATCACCCCTCCACTTT	CASSPDRESPLHF
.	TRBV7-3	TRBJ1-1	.	TGTGCCAGCAGTAATCTCGGGGGCGCGGCTGAAGCTTTCTTT	CASSNLGGAAEAFF
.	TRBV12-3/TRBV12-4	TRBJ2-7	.	TGTGCCAGCAGTCCCACAGGGGAGGCCTACGAGCAGTACTTC	CASSPTGEAYEQYF
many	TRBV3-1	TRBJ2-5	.	TGTGCCAGCAGTCGCTTACTAGAGGTGGAGACCCAGTACTTC	CASSRLLEVETQYF
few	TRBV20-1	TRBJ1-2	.	TGCAGTGCACCGGACAATAACTATGGCTACACCTTC	CSAPDNNYGYTF
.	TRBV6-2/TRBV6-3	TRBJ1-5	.	TGTGCCAGCAGTTACGAGTGGGGCAATCAGCCCCAGCATTTT	CASSYEWGNQPQHF
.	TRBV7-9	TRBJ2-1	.	TGTGCCAGCAGCCGTCCCCTGTTGGGAGATACGGAGGGCTCCTACAATGAGCAGTTCTTC	CASSRPLLGDTEGSYNEQFF
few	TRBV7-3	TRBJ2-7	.	TGTGCCAGCAGCCCACCCGGGGCACGCGAGCAGTACTTC	CASSPPGAREQYF
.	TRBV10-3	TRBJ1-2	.	TGTGCCATCACTAAAGTTCCCCTTGATGGCTACACCTTC	CAITKVPLDGYTF
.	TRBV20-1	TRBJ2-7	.	TGCAGTGCTAGACCCTTCATCGAGCAGTACTTC	CSARPFIEQYF
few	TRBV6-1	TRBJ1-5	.	TGTGCCAGCAGTGAAGGACAGGTCAATCAGCCCCAGCATTTT	CASSEGQVNQPQHF
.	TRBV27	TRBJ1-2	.	TGTGCCAGCAGTTTTTCCGGACAGTTTGGCTACATCTTC	CASSFSGQFGYIF
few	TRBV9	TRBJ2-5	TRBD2	TGTGCCAGCAGCGCTCGACTAGCGGGGTACCAAGAGACCCAGTACTTC	CASSARLAGYQETQYF